This T cell receptor (beta chain) stems from a study of T cells in Graves' hyperthyroidism and ophthalmopathy (dated by TCRdb to between 2018 and 2020). With regard to the full study: Peripheral blood samples were taken at initial diagnosis, before any treatment was given. TCR V-J signatures able to tell the groups apart were searched for in a discovery cohort of 90 to 100 patients, of whom over 40 had Graves' ophthalmopathy and under 65 had stable Graves' hyperthyroidism. Whether ophthalmopathy could be predicted prospectively was tested in an independent validation cohort made up of under 20 hyperthyroidism patients plus 17 patients who later progressed to ophthalmopathy. For training and testing, the approximately 97 patients in the discovery cohort were randomly divided in a 7:3 ratio. The study also compared thyroid tissue and blood T-cell repertoires from several Graves' hyperthyroidism patients. Once sampling was done, hyperthyroidism patients were given methimazole at a starting dose of 30 mg daily, whereas ophthalmopathy patients were given high-dose intravenous methylprednisolone. The paper describes TCR Vbeta CDR3 sequencing of roughly 130 peripheral blood samples, made up of 43 ophthalmopathy patients, approximately 76 hyperthyroidism patients and 17 progressor patients. Here is what the overall study found, with its caveats: No statistical method was used to fix the sample size in advance, and group allocation was not hidden from the investigators. A model built on a 13 V-J signature distinguished ophthalmopathy from stable hyperthyroidism, reaching roughly 88% sensitivity and 81.08% specificity in cross-validation and 80%/75% in testing. In validation, progression to ophthalmopathy was predicted by the model with 70.59% sensitivity and around 76% specificity, a median of approximately 6.5 months before onset. Blood samples also contained most of the expanded thyroid clonotypes (frequency above 0.001), which suggests that blood repertoires may reflect thyroid immune responses.

A patient counted as having stable Graves' hyperthyroidism if no progression to ophthalmopathy occurred over 18 months of follow-up. Hyperthyroidism patients were newly diagnosed, with disease duration under 2 months, and aged 18 to 65 years. The study excluded patients with uncontrolled infections, other autoimmune diseases, pregnancy or lactation. Clinical symptoms, serum thyroxine and TRAb, thyroid ultrasound, and orbital computed tomography formed the basis for the diagnoses. Ficoll-Paque density gradient centrifugation was used to isolate PBMCs from about 9 ml of fresh peripheral blood. Trizol reagent was used to extract total RNA, and RNA quality was then checked on an Agilent 2100 Bioanalyzer. This clonotype was counted at least ten times. No antigen is known for it. No base quality values were provided; no much bigger clone lies one nucleotide off. For this chain, trimming is 6 bases at the V end and 2 bases at the J end, and the number of junction bases without a gene match is 6. The CDR3 contains 15 residues, cysteine and phenylalanine counted. Just the 45-base CDR3 DNA is kept, in frame starting at base 1. Via the germline V gene, CDR1 is MDHEN and CDR2 SYDVKM.

TCR beta CDR3 regions were amplified from RNA transcripts. The TCR CDR3 was subjected to a first round of RT-PCR using the HTBI primer set and the Qiagen OneStep RT-PCR kit. A second multiplex PCR round built the libraries, followed by size selection and purification. Sequencing of the libraries was done on an Illumina HiSeq2000 using paired-end 100 bp reads. The paper's data handling went like this. SOAPnuke was used to process the raw data, removing reads that contained adapters or uncalled bases, had a mean Phred below 15, or lacked an exact match to the constant primer or identifier. High-quality paired reads were merged with COPE v1.2.5, and unique nucleotide sequences were defined as clonotypes. MiTCR v1.1 was used to align the clonotypes against IMGT TRBV, TRBD and TRBJ reference segments. Only V-J combinations with frequency above 0.0001, covering about 99% of repertoires, were analysed. A TCS score was defined as the ratio of F50 (clonal expansion) to E x V (chaos), with BLOSUM62-based TCRdist applied between CDR3 peptides within each V-J. Welch's t-statistics and random forest reduced 500 to 550 V-J features to 13, which were used in a naive Bayes classifier (R e1071). Through fastp at Q25 and MiXCR, TCRdb rebuilt clones from the public reads, retaining in-frame beta chains. Each CDR3 protein gets just one entry, which takes the most common genes and DNA from the rows behind it. In this record, the V and J calls reflect TCRdb's handling and not the investigators' own analysis. The sample contains some 180,000 distinct CDR3 sequences, about a sixth of them found a single time. Together, the top ten hold roughly 50% of the sample.

Sequenced sample: blood. This sequence was found in a woman in her forties or fifties with Graves' hyperthyroidism. The chain is encoded by TRBV28 joined to TRBJ1-5, and 8 junction bases match TRBD1. The CDR3 region reads CASRTGGTGNQPQHF. The bases read TGTGCCAGCAGAACAGGGGGGACGGGCAATCAGCCCCAGCATTTT.